The clone carrying this TCR beta chain was observed many times. The sample is drawn from a study of T cells in Graves' hyperthyroidism and ophthalmopathy. The TCR beta CDR3 regions underwent amplification using RNA transcripts as the source. A first-round RT-PCR of the TCR CDR3 used the HTBI primer set. One entry per CDR3 protein, called by TCRdb with MiXCR from the multiplex PCR reads. This sample has under 300,000 distinct CDR3 sequences; 13% occur once, and the top ten carry 7.8%. Germline CDR1 MNHNS, CDR2 SASEGT. V dropped 6 bases and J dropped 0 bases, with 9 bases sitting between them. This CDR3 spans 14 amino acids.

The clonotype comes from a woman aged 25-40 years with Graves' hyperthyroidism that later progressed to Graves' ophthalmopathy. The sample comprised blood. V and J are TRBV6-1 and TRBJ1-5; D remains unclear. The CDR3 region is CASRRDFSNQPQHF. CDR3 nucleotide sequence: TGTGCCAGCAGACGAGATTTTAGCAATCAGCCCCAGCATTTT.